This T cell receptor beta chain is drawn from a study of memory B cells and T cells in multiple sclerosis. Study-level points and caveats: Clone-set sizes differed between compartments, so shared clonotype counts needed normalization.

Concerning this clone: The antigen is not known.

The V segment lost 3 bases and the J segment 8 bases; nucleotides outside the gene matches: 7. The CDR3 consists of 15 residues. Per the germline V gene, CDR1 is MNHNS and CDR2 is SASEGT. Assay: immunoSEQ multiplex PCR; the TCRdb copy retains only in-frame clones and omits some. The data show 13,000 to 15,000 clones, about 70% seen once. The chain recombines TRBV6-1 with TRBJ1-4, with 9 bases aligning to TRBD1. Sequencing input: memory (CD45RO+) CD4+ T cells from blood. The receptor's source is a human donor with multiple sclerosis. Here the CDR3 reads CASSDWTGELEKLFF. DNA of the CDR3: TGTGCCAGCAGTGATTGGACAGGGGAATTGGAAAAACTGTTTTTT.